This T cell receptor beta chain was identified in a study of vaccination and CD4 T cells after COVID-19. The V end was cut by 3 bases, the J end by 3 bases, with 18 bases between. Germline V lookup: CDR1 GTSNPN, CDR2 SVGIG (reference sequence). CDR3 length: 15 amino acids. The Oncomine TCR Beta short-read assay was applied to DNA of cultured CD4+ T cells. TCRdb called the PCR reads again in MiXCR, with one record for every CDR3 protein. Among under 15,000 distinct CDR3 sequences listed, over 60% were seen once. As concerns this clonotype: Its target is not known.

Treatment reported: roughly ten-day PBMC culture with coronavirus spike peptide pools or control peptides (ViraFEST assay). The source of this sequence is a human donor who had recovered from COVID-19. V gene TRBV30 combines with J gene TRBJ2-7; no reliable D call. The sample comprised CD4+ T cells from blood, cultured in vitro. The CDR3 DNA reads TGTGCCTGGAGCCCAATGTGGCCCCTACTCTACGAGCAGTACTTC. Translated: CAWSPMWPLLYEQYF.